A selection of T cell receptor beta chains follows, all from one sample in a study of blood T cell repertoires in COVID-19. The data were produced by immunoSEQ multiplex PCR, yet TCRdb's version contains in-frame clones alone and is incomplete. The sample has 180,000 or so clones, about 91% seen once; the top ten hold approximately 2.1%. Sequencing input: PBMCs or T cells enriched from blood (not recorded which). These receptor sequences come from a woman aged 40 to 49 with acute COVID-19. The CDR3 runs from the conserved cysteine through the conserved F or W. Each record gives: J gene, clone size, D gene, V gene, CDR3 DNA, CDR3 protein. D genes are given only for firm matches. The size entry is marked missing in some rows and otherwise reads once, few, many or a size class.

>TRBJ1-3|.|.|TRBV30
TGTGCCTGGAGTGTGGGGAGAATAGCTCTATCCTCTGGAAACACCATATATTTT
CAWSVGRIALSSGNTIYF
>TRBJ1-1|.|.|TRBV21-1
TGTGCCAGCAGCAAATTAGCGATGAACACTGAAGCTTTCTTT
CASSKLAMNTEAFF
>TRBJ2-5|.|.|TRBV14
TGTGCCAGCAGCGCCGGGGTCCGTGAGACCCAGTACTTC
CASSAGVRETQYF
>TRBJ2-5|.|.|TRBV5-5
TGTGCCAGCAGCTTTCTACCGTACCAAGAGACCCAGTACTTC
CASSFLPYQETQYF
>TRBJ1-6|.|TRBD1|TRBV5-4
TGTGCCAGCAGCACCAGGAACCGGGACAGCTATTCACCCCTCCACTTT
CASSTRNRDSYSPLHF
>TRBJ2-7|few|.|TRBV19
TGTGCCAGTAGTATCGGCAGGGCCTACGAGCAGTACTTC
CASSIGRAYEQYF
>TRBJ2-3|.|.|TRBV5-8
TGTGCCAGCAGCCCAAGCAAGGGTCCCCGGACTACAGATACGCAGTATTTT
CASSPSKGPRTTDTQYF
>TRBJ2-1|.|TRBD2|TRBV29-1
TGCAGCGGCCTTAGCGGGAGTACCCAATGGGAGCAGTTCTTC
CSGLSGSTQWEQFF
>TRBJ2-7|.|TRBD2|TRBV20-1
TGCAGTGCTAGTGGGGCGGGAGTGGCCTACGAGCAGTACTTC
CSASGAGVAYEQYF
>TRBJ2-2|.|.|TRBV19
TGTGCCAGTAGTCTAGGCGGGAACACCGGGGAGCTGTTTTTT
CASSLGGNTGELFF
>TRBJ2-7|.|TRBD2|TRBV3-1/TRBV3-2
TGTGCCAGCAGCTCCGGACTAGCGGTGGCCTCCTACGAGCAGTACTTC
CASSSGLAVASYEQYF
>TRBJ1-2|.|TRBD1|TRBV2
TGTGCCAGCAGGAGGAGGATTCGGACAGGGGACTATGGCTACACCTTC
CASRRRIRTGDYGYTF
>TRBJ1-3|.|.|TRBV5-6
TGTGCCAGCAGCAGTTGGGGGCAATATGGAAACACCATATATTTT
CASSSWGQYGNTIYF
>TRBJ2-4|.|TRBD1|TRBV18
TGTGCCAGCTCACCCGACAGGGACATTCAGTACTTC
CASSPDRDIQYF
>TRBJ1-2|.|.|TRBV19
TGTGCCAGTAGTATAGAGTCCGCTAACTATGGCTACACCTTC
CASSIESANYGYTF
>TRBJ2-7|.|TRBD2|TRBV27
TGTGCCAGCAGAGCGGGAGCTGCCTACGAGCAGTACTTC
CASRAGAAYEQYF
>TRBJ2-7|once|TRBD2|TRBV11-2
TGTGCCAGCTCACTGTCCGCGGCTAGCGGCTACGAGCAGTACTTC
CASSLSAASGYEQYF
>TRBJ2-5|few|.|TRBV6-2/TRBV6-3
TGTGCCAGCAGTTCTAAAGAGACCCAGTACTTC
CASSSKETQYF
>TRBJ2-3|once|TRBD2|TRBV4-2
TGTGCCAGCAGCCAAGTCGGGACTAGTGGGTTAGATACGCAGTATTTT
CASSQVGTSGLDTQYF
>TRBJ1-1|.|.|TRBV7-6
TGTGCCAGCAGCTTAAGTATAGACACTGAAGCTTTCTTT
CASSLSIDTEAFF
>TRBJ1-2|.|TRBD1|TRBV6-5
TGTGCCAGCATCGATACAGGGGGAGGTTATGGCTACACCTTC
CASIDTGGGYGYTF
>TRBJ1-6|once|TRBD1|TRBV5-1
TGCGCCAGCAGCTTGGGACAGGGAGGATCACCCCTCCACTTT
CASSLGQGGSPLHF
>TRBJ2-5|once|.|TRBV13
TGTGCCAGCAGCTTAGAGAGGAACAAAGAGACCCAGTACTTC
CASSLERNKETQYF
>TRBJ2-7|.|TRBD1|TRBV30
TGTGCCGGAAGACAGGGTCCCGAGCAGTACTTC
CAGRQGPEQYF
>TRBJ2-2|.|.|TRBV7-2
TGTGCCAGCAGCTTAGCGCGAAGGGGCACCGGGGAGCTGTTTTTT
CASSLARRGTGELFF
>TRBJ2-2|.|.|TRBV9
TGTGCCAGCAGCGCCCCCGCGAACACCGGGGAGCTGTTTTTT
CASSAPANTGELFF
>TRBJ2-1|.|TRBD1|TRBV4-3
TGCGCCAGCAGCCAAGCCGGACAGGCCTACAATGAGCAGTTCTTC
CASSQAGQAYNEQFF
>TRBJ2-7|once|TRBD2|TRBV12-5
TGTGCTAGTGGTTTGGCTCATGGGGCTAGCGGGAGCGGTGAGCAGTACTTC
CASGLAHGASGSGEQYF
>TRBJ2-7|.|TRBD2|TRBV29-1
TGCAGCGTTTCTACCCCGGGACTAGCGGGAGGGGCGAGAAACGAGCAGTACTTC
CSVSTPGLAGGARNEQYF
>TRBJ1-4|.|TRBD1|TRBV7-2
TGTGCCAGCACAGACAGGGGGGACGAAAAACTGTTTTTT
CASTDRGDEKLFF
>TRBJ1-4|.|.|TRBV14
TGTGCCAGCAGCTTAGGGGCTGTTGCAACTAATGAAAAACTGTTTTTT
CASSLGAVATNEKLFF
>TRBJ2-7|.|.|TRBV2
TGTGCCAGCAGAGGACAGATCCCCGAGCAGTACTTC
CASRGQIPEQYF
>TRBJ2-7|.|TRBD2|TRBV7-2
TGTGCCAGCAGCGTAGCACTAGCGGACTCCTACGAGCAGTACTTC
CASSVALADSYEQYF
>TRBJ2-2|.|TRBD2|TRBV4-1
TGCGCCAGCAGCCAAGATCGGGGGACTAGCGGGAGTCTAGGTGGGGAGCTGTTTTTT
CASSQDRGTSGSLGGELFF
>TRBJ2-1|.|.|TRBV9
TGTGCCAGCAGCGTAGCGGCAGGGTCGTACAATGAGCAGTTCTTC
CASSVAAGSYNEQFF
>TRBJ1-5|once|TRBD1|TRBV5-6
TGTGCCAGCAGCTTGGGGACAGGGGGCAATCAGCCCCAGCATTTT
CASSLGTGGNQPQHF
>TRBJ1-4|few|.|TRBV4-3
TGCGCCAGCAGCCAAGACAGTTCATCTAATGAAAAACTGTTTTTT
CASSQDSSSNEKLFF